The rows below give T cell receptor beta chains drawn from one sample of a study of PD-1 blockade in classical Hodgkin lymphoma. TCRdb's table, derived via immunoSEQ multiplex PCR, lists solely in-frame clones and lacks some. The repertoire includes over 20,000 clones, about 87% of them detected once, and roughly 7.4% sits in the top ten. Sequenced input: CD8+ T cells from blood. The receptors derive from a human donor with classical Hodgkin lymphoma. CDR3s include the opening cysteine and the closing phenylalanine or tryptophan. The D gene is left open where the match is weak. Only some rows state a clone size, as once, few, many or a class for expanded clones.

clone size	D gene	V gene	J gene	CDR3 protein	CDR3 DNA
.	.	TRBV6-1	TRBJ1-1	CASSTIAEAFF	TGTGCCAGCAGCACCATCGCGGAAGCTTTCTTT
.	.	TRBV4-3	TRBJ2-2	CASSQDKDRGELFF	TGCGCCAGCAGCCAAGATAAGGACCGCGGGGAGCTGTTTTTT
.	TRBD2	TRBV28	TRBJ2-1	CASSLPGLAGTPAGYEQFF	TGTGCCAGCAGTTTACCGGGACTAGCGGGAACCCCAGCAGGGTATGAGCAGTTCTTC
.	.	TRBV7-9	TRBJ2-6	CASSLAWMKGISGANVLTF	TGTGCCAGCAGCTTAGCGTGGATGAAGGGAATCTCTGGGGCCAACGTCCTGACTTTC
.	.	TRBV6-6	TRBJ2-5	CASSYAPEKKETQYF	TGTGCCAGCAGTTACGCCCCGGAGAAAAAAGAGACCCAGTACTTC
few	.	TRBV6-5	TRBJ2-3	CASSSWGTDTQYF	TGTGCCAGCAGCTCGTGGGGCACAGATACGCAGTATTTT
.	.	TRBV27	TRBJ1-5	CASSSLGGGPTVYQPQHF	TGTGCCAGCAGTTCCCTCGGGGGGGGTCCCACCGTTTATCAGCCCCAGCATTTT
few	.	TRBV7-9	TRBJ1-5	CASSLSNQPQHF	TGTGCCAGCAGCCTCTCCAATCAGCCCCAGCATTTT
.	TRBD2	TRBV5-1	TRBJ2-3	CASTPGLAGGSTDTQYF	TGCGCCAGCACCCCGGGACTAGCGGGGGGAAGCACAGATACGCAGTATTTT
few	.	TRBV10-2	TRBJ1-1	CASSGRGGGNTEAFF	TGCGCCAGCAGTGGACGGGGCGGTGGGAACACTGAAGCTTTCTTT
.	TRBD1	TRBV5-4	TRBJ2-5	CASTLLTGGKETQYF	TGTGCCAGCACCCTCCTGACAGGGGGCAAGGAGACCCAGTACTTC
.	.	TRBV4-1	TRBJ2-3	CASSQEGRGADTQYF	TGCGCCAGCAGCCAAGAGGGCAGGGGGGCAGATACGCAGTATTTT
.	.	TRBV28	TRBJ1-2	CASSLAADYYGYTF	TGTGCCAGCAGTTTGGCTGCCGACTACTATGGCTACACCTTC
.	TRBD2	TRBV9	TRBJ2-2	CASSLGWISGRNTGELFF	TGTGCCAGCAGCCTAGGATGGATTAGCGGGCGCAACACCGGGGAGCTGTTTTTT
.	.	TRBV9	TRBJ2-3	CASSPLALSDTQYF	TGTGCCAGCAGCCCCCTGGCCCTTTCAGATACGCAGTATTTT
.	TRBD2	TRBV25-1	TRBJ2-5	CASSEFGRGWETQYF	TGTGCCAGCAGTGAATTTGGGAGGGGTTGGGAGACCCAGTACTTC
.	.	TRBV19	TRBJ1-5	CASSMEGWNQPQHF	TGTGCCAGTAGTATGGAGGGATGGAATCAGCCCCAGCATTTT
.	.	TRBV29-1	TRBJ2-7	CSVHAFAEQYF	TGCAGCGTTCACGCCTTCGCCGAGCAGTACTTC
.	.	TRBV7-8	TRBJ2-1	CASSPFGTEQFF	TGTGCCAGCAGCCCCTTCGGGACTGAGCAGTTCTTC
.	.	TRBV6-5	TRBJ2-1	CASSQLASGGNEQFF	TGTGCCAGCAGCCAACTAGCGTCAGGGGGGAATGAGCAGTTCTTC
.	.	TRBV5-1	TRBJ1-1	CASSLAAGMNTEAFF	TGCGCCAGCAGCTTGGCCGCGGGGATGAACACTGAAGCTTTCTTT
.	TRBD1	TRBV6-4	TRBJ1-1	CASRRDSSTEAFF	TGTGCCAGCAGAAGGGACAGTTCCACTGAAGCTTTCTTT
.	.	TRBV27	TRBJ1-2	CASSLSRQGDGYGYTF	TGTGCCAGCAGTTTATCGAGGCAGGGAGACGGCTATGGCTACACCTTC
few	.	TRBV4-1	TRBJ1-2	CASSQANIGRNYGYTF	TGCGCCAGCAGCCAAGCGAATATAGGACGAAACTATGGCTACACCTTC
.	.	TRBV6-5	TRBJ2-1	CASSYGNEQFF	TGTGCCAGCAGTTACGGCAATGAGCAGTTCTTC
.	.	TRBV30	TRBJ1-1	CAWSARQPNTEAFF	TGTGCCTGGAGTGCTAGACAGCCGAACACTGAAGCTTTCTTT
once	.	TRBV4-1	TRBJ2-3	CASSPPAMTDTQYF	TGCGCCAGCAGCCCCCCGGCTATGACAGATACGCAGTATTTT
.	.	TRBV4-3	TRBJ1-4	CASSQEKLAGSNEKLFF	TGCGCCAGCAGCCAGGAAAAGTTGGCGGGGTCTAATGAAAAACTGTTTTTT
.	.	TRBV7-6	TRBJ1-2	CASSLGQESRYGYTF	TGTGCCAGCAGCTTAGGACAGGAGAGTCGATATGGCTACACCTTC
.	TRBD2	TRBV7-7	TRBJ2-3	CASSLGGGATDTQYF	TGTGCCAGCAGCTTGGGGGGGGGAGCCACAGATACGCAGTATTTT
.	TRBD1	TRBV19	TRBJ2-7	CASSIGTGDYEQYF	TGTGCCAGTAGTATAGGGACAGGGGACTACGAGCAGTACTTC
.	.	TRBV19	TRBJ1-2	CASSIRSRQVNYYGYTF	TGTGCCAGTAGTATACGATCGAGACAGGTCAATTACTATGGCTACACCTTC
.	TRBD1	TRBV11-2	TRBJ2-7	CASSLEMTGSYEQYF	TGTGCCAGCAGCTTAGAAATGACAGGGAGCTACGAGCAGTACTTC
.	TRBD1	TRBV5-1	TRBJ1-1	CASSLGQGADIEAFF	TGCGCCAGCAGCTTAGGACAGGGGGCCGATATTGAAGCTTTCTTT
.	.	TRBV29-1	TRBJ1-2	CSVVAQSNSYGYTF	TGCAGCGTTGTCGCCCAGTCCAACTCCTATGGCTACACCTTC
once	.	TRBV19	TRBJ1-1	CASSIDRPPGTEAFF	TGTGCCAGTAGTATAGACAGACCCCCTGGAACTGAAGCTTTCTTT
.	.	TRBV6-6	TRBJ1-1	CASSYQPNTEAFF	TGTGCCAGCAGTTACCAGCCGAACACTGAAGCTTTCTTT
.	TRBD1	TRBV2	TRBJ1-3	CASRGDVYRGSAGNTIYF	TGTGCCAGCAGAGGGGATGTGTACAGGGGATCAGCTGGAAACACCATATATTTT
.	TRBD2	TRBV11-3	TRBJ2-1	CASSLGTSGGNEQFF	TGTGCCAGCAGCTTAGGGACTAGCGGGGGTAATGAGCAGTTCTTC
.	.	TRBV10-3	TRBJ2-5	CATTGGPSIGTQYF	TGTGCCACCACCGGGGGCCCCTCCATCGGGACCCAGTACTTC